These 27 T cell receptor beta chains share one sample of origin, sequenced in a study of a mutant IDH1 vaccine in newly diagnosed glioma. What these receptors recognize is not known. Sample time point: week 35, safety follow-up. Doses comprised 300 ug of mutant IDH1 20-mer peptide each, plus topical imiquimod. The assay was immunoSEQ multiplex PCR, and TCRdb's table has in-frame clones only and misses some. There are about 31,000 clones in the sample; roughly 75% occur only once, and roughly 12% lies in the top ten. The material was PBMCs, obtained from a glioma patient whose treatment included an IDH1 peptide vaccine. These TCRs come from a woman between 35 and 50 years old with glioma.

The rearrangement joins TRBV7-9 to TRBJ1-1; D not resolved. The germline V gene encodes CDR1 SEHNR and CDR2 FQNEAQ (reference sequence). The CDR3 covers 14 residues. Between the trimmed V and J ends, which lost 1 base and 7 bases, there was a span of 13 bases. The CDR3 DNA reads TGTGCCAGCAGCTTAGTTTTGGGATTGGGTGAAGCTTTCTTT. This codes for CASSLVLGLGEAFF. Full variable domain (remainder filled in from reference TRBV7-9 and TRBJ1-1): DTGVSQNPRHKITKRGQNVTFRCDPISEHNRLYWYRQTLGQGPEFLTYFQNEAQLEKSRLLSDRFSAERPKGSFSTLEIQRTEQGDSAMYLCASSLVLGLGEAFFGQGTRLTVV.

The CDR3: CASSGSGGGAQETQYF. CDR3 bases: TGCGCCAGCAGCGGCTCTGGCGGGGGGGCCCAAGAGACCCAGTACTTC. This sequence joins TRBV5-1 and TRBJ2-5, with 9 bases aligning to TRBD2. The V segment lost 4 bases and the J segment 1 base; nucleotides outside the gene matches: 8. Germline CDR1 reads SGHRS; CDR2 reads YFSETQ. This CDR3 region has 16 residues.

In DNA, the CDR3 is TGTGCCAGCAGCTTAAGGACGCTCAATGAGCAGTTCTTC. Its translation: CASSLRTLNEQFF. The chain carries TRBV7-6 and TRBJ2-1; D not certain. The CDR3 consists of 13 residues. The germline gives CDR1 SGHVS, CDR2 FNYEAQ. The V and J ends lost 2 bases and 6 bases respectively, with 8 bases between them.

This chain connects TRBV23-1 to TRBJ2-6; 8 bases match TRBD1. TRBV23-1 is an open reading frame whose function is uncertain. Unmatched junction bases numbered 8, after V lost 6 bases and J lost 10 bases. The CDR3 consists of 14 residues. The CDR3 nucleotides read TGCGCCAGCAGACTAGGACAGGGCCCTAACGTCCTGACTTTC. Translated, it gives CASRLGQGPNVLTF.

The CDR3 sequence is CASSFTRQGSYEQYF. Written as DNA, the CDR3 is TGTGCCAGCAGCTTTACCCGACAGGGCAGCTACGAGCAGTACTTC. The chain has TRBV11-2 and TRBJ2-7, with 7 nucleotides matching TRBD1. The CDR3 has 15 amino acids. The junction had 8 bases not matched to a gene; V was cut back by 3 bases and J by 3 bases. CDR1 SGHAT and CDR2 FQNNGV come from the germline V gene.

The chain joins TRBV5-6 to TRBJ2-7, with D possibly being TRBD1 or TRBD2 (5 bases each). With 4 bases removed from V and 2 bases from J, the gap between germline ends came to 13 bases. This CDR3 spans 14 amino acids. CDR1 and CDR2 (germline): SGHDT, YYEEEE. For the CDR3, the DNA is TGTGCCAGCAGCCAACTCGGGACCGCCTACGAGCAGTACTTC. As protein: CASSQLGTAYEQYF.

The chain employs TRBV5-1 and TRBJ2-4; 11 bases match TRBD1. The CDR3 loop spans 19 amino acids. Germline V gene data show CDR1 as SGHRS and CDR2 as YFSETQ. V lost 1 base to trimming and J lost 1 base; unmatched junction nucleotides: 10. The CDR3 region has the DNA TGCGCCAGCAGCTTGTTCCCCTCCGGACAGGGGGCTGCCAAAAACATTCAGTACTTC. It is translated as CASSLFPSGQGAAKNIQYF.

The V call is TRBV30, the J call TRBJ2-1; 8 nucleotides align to TRBD2. Germline loops: CDR1 GTSNPN, CDR2 SVGIG (reference sequence). The CDR3 spans 15 residues. The junction had 10 bases not matched to a gene; V was cut back by 2 bases and J by 7 bases. CDR3 amino acids: CAWSIRGGLGNEQFF. The DNA for the CDR3 is TGTGCCTGGAGTATTCGGGGGGGCTTGGGGAATGAGCAGTTCTTC.

A single count supports this clone. The rearrangement links TRBV9 to TRBJ2-7; 8 bases are a match to TRBD2. CDR3 length: 15 residues. In germline, CDR1 is SGDLS, CDR2 YYNGEE. Trimming at V came to 4 bases and at J to 2 bases, leaving 8 bases not matched to a gene. CDR3 coding DNA: TGTGCCAGCAGCAGCACCGGGACTAGGGCCTACGAGCAGTACTTC. Translation: CASSSTGTRAYEQYF. Full variable domain (outside the CDR3, taken from reference TRBV9 and TRBJ2-7): DSGVTQTPKHLITATGQRVTLRCSPRSGDLSVYWYQQSLDQGLQFLIQYYNGEERAKGNILERFSAQQFPDLHSELNLSSLELGDSALYFCASSSTGTRAYEQYFGPGTRLTVT.

V usage is TRBV5-4 and J usage is TRBJ2-5; 14 nucleotides line up with TRBD2. The length of the CDR3 is 17 residues. Germline trimming cut 3 bases from V and 1 base from J; bases unmatched to any gene: 5. Germline V gene sequence: CDR1 SGHNT, CDR2 YYREEE (reference sequence). The DNA of the CDR3 is TGTGCCAGCAGCTCCCGGACTAGCGGGGGGCCCCAAGAGACCCAGTACTTC. Translating gives CASSSRTSGGPQETQYF.

The chain employs TRBV11-2 and TRBJ1-5; D gene unclear. Germline CDR1 is SGHAT and CDR2 is FQNNGV. CDR3 length equals 15 residues. Trimming cost V 0 bases and J 5 bases, with 11 bases left between them. The CDR3 loop reads CASSLEAGIDQPQHF. CDR3 coding DNA: TGTGCCAGCAGCTTAGAGGCGGGTATTGATCAGCCCCAGCATTTT.

The chain couples TRBV7-4 to TRBJ1-2; 8 bases align to TRBD1. This CDR3 is 13 amino acids long. Germline values: CDR1 SGHVT, CDR2 SQSDAQ. After removal of 5 bases from V and 6 bases from J, the junction contained 5 bases not matched to a gene. CDR3 sequence: CASSRRQGNGYTF. The DNA of the CDR3 is TGTGCCAGCAGCCGCAGACAGGGGAATGGCTACACCTTC.

The chain joins TRBV10-3 to TRBJ1-2, with TRBD1 identical over 9 bases. Per germline, CDR1 ENHRY and CDR2 SYGVKD. Trimming took 0 bases from V and 5 from J; bases not matched to a gene: 7. The CDR3 length is 16 residues. CDR3 coding DNA: TGTGCCATCAGTGAGTCCTGGACAGGGGTTAGGTATGGCTACACCTTC. It translates to CAISESWTGVRYGYTF.

V gene TRBV5-6 combines with J gene TRBJ1-4, with a tentative D call TRBD1 (5 bases). Trimming stripped 5 bases from V and 4 bases from J, with 18 bases between. Germline V gene lookup returns CDR1 SGHDT and CDR2 YYEEEE. The CDR3 has 16 amino acids. The CDR3 nucleotides read TGTGCCAGCAGTCTCCCGTCGGGGGGAGGTAATGAAAAACTGTTTTTT. Amino acids: CASSLPSGGGNEKLFF.

The chain links TRBV4-1 to TRBJ2-2; TRBD2 matches 14 bases. Germline-derived CDR1 and CDR2 are MGHRA and YSYEKL. There are 18 residues in the CDR3. With 2 bases clipped from V and 5 bases from J, the junction kept 7 bases outside the gene matches. CDR3 region: CASSQLGLAGGRTGELFF. CDR3 sequence (DNA): TGCGCCAGCAGCCAACTCGGACTAGCGGGGGGAAGGACCGGGGAGCTGTTTTTT.

The V gene is TRBV7-9, the J gene TRBJ1-2; D not certain. The CDR3 spans 14 residues. The V end was cut by 5 bases, the J end by 4 bases, with 14 bases between. Germline CDR1 and CDR2: SEHNR and FQNEAQ (reference sequence). The CDR3 nucleotides are TGTGCCAGCAGCCCCGTGGAGGCCGTCTATGGCTACACCTTC. It codes for CASSPVEAVYGYTF.

The genes are TRBV5-1 and TRBJ1-2; the D gene is possibly TRBD1 (6 bases). CDR1 and CDR2 from the germline V gene are SGHRS and YFSETQ. The CDR3 totals 13 residues. Trimming took off 0 bases at V and 7 bases at J, with 10 bases between the two ends. The CDR3 here is CASSLAGQLGYTF. The CDR3, as DNA: TGCGCCAGCAGCTTGGCCGGACAGCTTGGCTACACCTTC.

The chain employs TRBV15 and TRBJ2-7; 11 bases match TRBD1. The CDR3 length is 14 residues. Germline CDR1 LNHNV, CDR2 YYDKDF (reference sequence). V was pared by 3 bases and J by 7 bases, with 5 bases of the junction left unmatched. In nucleotides, the CDR3 is TGTGCCACCAGCAGTGGACAGGGGGCAGGGGAGCAGTACTTC. It is translated as CATSSGQGAGEQYF.

The chain combines TRBV5-6 with TRBJ1-1; D unresolved. V lost 0 bases, J lost 1 base, and 13 bases lay in between. Germline CDR1 SGHDT, CDR2 YYEEEE. The CDR3 covers 16 residues. Written as DNA, the CDR3 is TGTGCCAGCAGCTTGGGCGGGGTTCAATGGAACACTGAAGCTTTCTTT. Its protein is CASSLGGVQWNTEAFF.

The chain recombines TRBV11-2 with TRBJ1-2; no definite D call. The germline V gene has CDR1 SGHAT and CDR2 FQNNGV. This CDR3 contains 13 residues. V lost 4 bases and J 7 bases, leaving 13 bases between the germline ends. CDR3 protein: CASSSTAAGGYTF. DNA for the CDR3: TGTGCCAGCAGCTCGACCGCCGCGGGTGGCTACACCTTC.

J is TRBJ2-1 and V is TRBV2; the D gene could be TRBD1 or TRBD2 (6 bases each). Trimming removed 8 bases from V and 6 bases from J, with 11 bases in between. From germline, CDR1 is SNHLY and CDR2 FYNNEI. The length of the CDR3 is 12 residues. The CDR3 region is CASSGARNEQFF. CDR3 sequence (DNA): TGTGCCAGCTCGGGGGCCCGCAATGAGCAGTTCTTC.

The rearrangement uses TRBV7-2 and TRBJ1-2; the D is unclear. This CDR3 is built from 16 residues. CDR1 SGHTA and CDR2 FQGNSA come from the germline V gene. Deletions cut 4 bases from V and 0 bases from J, with 15 bases between. This CDR3 reads CASSSFRTEANYGYTF. The CDR3 nucleotides are TGTGCCAGCAGCTCATTTAGGACGGAAGCTAACTATGGCTACACCTTC.

The CDR3 DNA follows: TGTGCCAGCAGCCAAGAAGCAACGGTCGGAGCTCAGTTCTTC. This gives the protein CASSQEATVGAQFF. V and J are TRBV14 and TRBJ2-1, with D hard to call. The V and J ends lost 0 bases and 13 bases respectively, with 16 bases between them. The germline V gene has CDR1 SGHDN and CDR2 FVKESK. CDR3 length: 14 amino acids.

This chain connects TRBV5-6 to TRBJ2-1; D is perhaps TRBD1 or TRBD2 (5 bases each). The CDR3 is 17 residues long. The germline gives CDR1 SGHDT, CDR2 YYEEEE. V was pared by 0 bases and J by 8 bases, with 21 bases between. CDR3 amino acids: CASSLAGPPGLIDEQFF. DNA for the CDR3: TGTGCCAGCAGCTTGGCGGGACCCCCCGGGCTGATCGATGAGCAGTTCTTC.

V and J are TRBV6-6 and TRBJ2-5; TRBD2 agrees at 9 bases. The germline gives CDR1 MNHNY, CDR2 SVGAGI (reference sequence). The CDR3 totals 15 residues. V shed 5 bases, J shed 5 bases, and the junction held 9 bases outside the gene matches. The CDR3 protein is CASSGLAGPGETQYF. The CDR3 DNA follows: TGTGCCAGCAGTGGCCTAGCGGGGCCGGGGGAGACCCAGTACTTC.

The gene calls are TRBV7-2 and TRBJ1-1; 7 bases map to TRBD1. V was pared by 0 bases and J by 3 bases, with 1 base of the junction left unmatched. CDR3 length: 14 residues. Germline V CDR1 and CDR2: SGHTA, FQGNSA. The CDR3 loop reads CASSLAGGYTEAFF. The CDR3 coding sequence is TGTGCCAGCAGCTTAGCAGGGGGCTACACTGAAGCTTTCTTT.

V gene TRBV5-1 combines with J gene TRBJ2-3; 7 nucleotides agree with TRBD1. The CDR3 consists of 16 residues. The V gene's germline CDR1 is SGHRS and CDR2 YFSETQ. V was pared by 5 bases and J by 0 bases, with 9 bases of the junction left unmatched. The CDR3 sequence: CASRPPGTESTDTQYF. The CDR3 bases are TGCGCCAGCAGGCCTCCCGGGACAGAGAGCACAGATACGCAGTATTTT.